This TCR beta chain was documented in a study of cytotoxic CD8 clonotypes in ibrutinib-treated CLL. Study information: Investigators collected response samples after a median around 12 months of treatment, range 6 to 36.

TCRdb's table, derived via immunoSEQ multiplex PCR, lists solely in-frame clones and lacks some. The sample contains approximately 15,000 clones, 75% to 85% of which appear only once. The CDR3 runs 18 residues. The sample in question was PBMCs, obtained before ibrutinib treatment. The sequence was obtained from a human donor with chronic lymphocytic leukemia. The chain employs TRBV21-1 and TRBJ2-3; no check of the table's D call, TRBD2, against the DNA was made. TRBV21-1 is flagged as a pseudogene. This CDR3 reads CASSQLGASGMVVDTQYF. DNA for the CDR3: TGTGCCAGCAGCCAACTCGGGGCTAGCGGGATGGTGGTAGATACGCAGTATTTT.